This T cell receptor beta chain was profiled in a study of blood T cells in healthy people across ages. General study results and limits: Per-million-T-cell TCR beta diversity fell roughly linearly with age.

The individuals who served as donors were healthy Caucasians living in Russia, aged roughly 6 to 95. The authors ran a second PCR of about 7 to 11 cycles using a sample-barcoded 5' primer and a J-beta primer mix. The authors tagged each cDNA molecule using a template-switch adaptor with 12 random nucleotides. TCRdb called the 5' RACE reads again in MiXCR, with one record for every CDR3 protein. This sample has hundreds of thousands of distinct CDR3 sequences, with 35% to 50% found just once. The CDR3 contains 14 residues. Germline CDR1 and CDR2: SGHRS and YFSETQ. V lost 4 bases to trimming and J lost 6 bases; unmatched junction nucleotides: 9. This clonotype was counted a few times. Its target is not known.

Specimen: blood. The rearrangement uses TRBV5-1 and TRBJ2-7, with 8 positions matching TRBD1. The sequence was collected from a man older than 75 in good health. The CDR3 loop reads CASSLRTGSGEQYF. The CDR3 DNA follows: TGCGCCAGCAGCCTCAGGACAGGGAGTGGCGAGCAGTACTTC.